This T cell receptor beta chain was recovered during a study of blood T cell repertoires in COVID-19. Losses at the gene ends were 4 bases for V and 13 bases for J; bases not matched to a gene: 14. Germline lookup yields CDR1 LGHDT and CDR2 YNNKEL (reference sequence). This CDR3 region has 14 residues. The repertoire was sequenced with immunoSEQ multiplex PCR; TCRdb's copy has only in-frame clones and lacks some. This sample has over 150,000 clones; roughly 86% occur once, and the top ten carry roughly 0.53%. This sequence was found in a man aged 55-75 years with COVID-19, enrolled during active disease. The chain couples TRBV3-1 (or the pseudogene TRBV3-2) to TRBJ1-1; TRBD1 aligns across 8 bases. Sequenced input: peripheral blood. The CDR3 nucleotides read TGTGCCAGCAGCCGACGCCCTCCGACAGGGGAGAGTTTCTTT. The encoded protein is CASSRRPPTGESFF.